This passage covers 10 T cell receptor beta chains from one sample sequenced in a study of T-cell memory formation after mild COVID-19. TCRdb reprocessed the 5' RACE reads with MiXCR, giving one entry per CDR3 protein. The table includes some 260,000 distinct CDR3 sequences, 16% detected once. Sequencing was carried out using PBMCs or a T cell subset sorted from them (not recorded which). The receptors here all came from a man younger than 30 who had mild COVID-19 (a few samples of this study predate the infection). Cell type and time point are not known.

The CDR3 reads CASSWGQTYEQYF. DNA of the CDR3: TGTGCCAGCAGCTGGGGACAGACCTACGAGCAGTACTTC. V is TRBV7-2 and J is TRBJ2-7, with TRBD1 matching over 7 bases. Germline V lookup: CDR1 SGHTA, CDR2 FQGNSA. V gave up 4 bases and J gave up 2 bases; unmatched junction bases: 2. The CDR3 is 13 residues long.

A note on this clonotype: A much larger clone is a single base away; this may be a read error. The chain couples TRBV9 to TRBJ2-1; a weak D match, TRBD1 (6 bases). CDR3 length: 13 residues. Germline V gene data show CDR1 as SGDLS and CDR2 as YYNGEE. The CDR3 coding sequence is TGTGCCAGTAGCGTGGGGGCCGCCAATGAGCAGTTCTTC. Encoded protein: CASSVGAANEQFF.

This clonotype was recorded a few times. The J gene is TRBJ2-5, the V gene TRBV5-1; maybe TRBD2 (6 bases). CDR3 length equals 13 residues. V was pared by 7 bases and J by 4 bases, with 14 bases between. Looked up from germline, CDR1 is SGHRS and CDR2 is YFSETQ. Here the CDR3 DNA reads TGCGCCAGCGGGGCGCGGGGAGGAGAGACCCAGTACTTC. This codes for CASGARGGETQYF.

At least ten counts were recorded for this clonotype. The chain has TRBV5-1 and TRBJ1-5; D is possibly TRBD1 (5 bases). Germline V CDR1 and CDR2: SGHRS, YFSETQ. The length of the CDR3 is 16 residues. V gave up 0 bases and J gave up 5 bases, with 15 bases separating them. The CDR3 nucleotides are TGCGCCAGCAGCTTGGGGGGCGCAGGGTGGGATCAGCCCCAGCATTTT. It yields the protein CASSLGGAGWDQPQHF.

This clonotype occurred many times. V and J are TRBV7-9 and TRBJ2-1; 10 bases match TRBD2. The CDR3 is 16 amino acids. Trimming removed 2 bases from V and 2 bases from J; junction bases left unmatched: 3. Germline assignment: CDR1 SEHNR and CDR2 FQNEAQ (reference sequence). The CDR3 DNA follows: TGTGCCAGCAGCTTAAGCCTAGCGGGGGCCTACAATGAGCAGTTCTTC. It specifies CASSLSLAGAYNEQFF.

This clonotype was seen a few times. The chain employs TRBV7-9 and TRBJ2-3; maybe TRBD2 (7 bases). Germline V lookup: CDR1 SEHNR, CDR2 FQNEAQ (reference sequence). Trimming pared 4 bases from V and 5 bases from J, leaving 19 bases between. This CDR3 has 16 amino acids. CDR3 DNA sequence: TGTGCCAGCAGCTGGGCCCCCGGCGGGGGCCTAGATACGCAGTATTTT. Amino acid sequence: CASSWAPGGGLDTQYF.

This clonotype has just a few counts. This rearrangement joins TRBV7-6 to TRBJ1-2; possibly TRBD1 for D (5 bases). CDR1 SGHVS and CDR2 FNYEAQ come from the germline V gene. Deletions cut 5 bases from V and 3 bases from J, with 13 bases between. The CDR3 loop spans 14 amino acids. The CDR3 loop is CASSHGTGDYGYTF. CDR3 nucleotides: TGTGCCAGCAGCCACGGGACCGGCGACTATGGCTACACCTTC.

This clonotype was counted a few times. This sequence joins TRBV10-3 and TRBJ2-1, with 12 bases matching TRBD2. The V gene end was trimmed by 6 bases and the J gene end by 5 bases; junction bases not matched to a gene: 2. Germline V gene data show CDR1 as ENHRY and CDR2 as SYGVKD. The CDR3 consists of 14 residues. CDR3 protein: CAISWTSGDNEQFF. The CDR3 nucleotides read TGTGCCATCAGCTGGACTAGCGGGGACAATGAGCAGTTCTTC.

This chain links TRBV12-3 or TRBV12-4 with TRBJ1-1, with no clear D. The CDR3 has 13 residues. V was pared by 8 bases and J by 1 base, with 11 bases between. The CDR3 nucleotides read TGTGCCAGCCCCGTACAGCCGAACACTGAAGCTTTCTTT. Amino acids: CASPVQPNTEAFF.

The chain combines TRBV5-5 with TRBJ2-2; D is ambiguous. The germline V and J ends were trimmed by 2 bases and 3 bases, with 8 bases remaining between them. The CDR3 runs 14 residues. Germline assignment: CDR1 SGHKS and CDR2 YYEKEE (reference sequence). The CDR3 bases are TGTGCCAGCAGCTTTCCGGTTTACACCGGGGAGCTGTTTTTT. It yields the protein CASSFPVYTGELFF.